The 6 T cell receptor beta chains given below trace back to one sample, sequenced in a study of beta chain features in type 1 diabetes. Study-wide results and limits: Among patients with Type 1 diabetes, TCRB CDR3s were moderately but significantly shorter in every one of the four CD4+ subsets.

Their cognate antigens are unknown. The investigators reverse transcribed all of the isolated RNA, so they sequenced expressed TCRB transcripts. Sequencing used immunoSEQ multiplex PCR; TCRdb keeps in-frame clones, though not all of them. The sample lists more than 100,000 clones; around 17% were seen once. Specimen: central memory CD4+ T cells from blood. Receptors originate from a man aged 30-40 years with type 1 diabetes.

A remark on this clone: A much bigger clone sits one base away, suggesting this may be a read error. This chain uses TRBV6-5 with TRBJ2-7; D is perhaps TRBD1 (5 bases). CDR1 is MNHEY, CDR2 SVGAGI, per germline. The CDR3 covers 14 residues. Trimming left V 0 bases short and J 0 bases short, with 6 bases between. The CDR3 here is CASSYSQGSYEQYF. CDR3 sequence (DNA): TGTGCCAGCAGTTACTCCCAGGGCTCCTACGAGCAGTACTTC.

This clone was picked up a small number of times. A read error may account for a junction end that differs from germline. V and J are TRBV4-1 and TRBJ2-3; 10 nucleotides match TRBD2. This CDR3 comprises 16 residues. CDR1 is MGHRA and CDR2 is YSYEKL in the germline V gene. This CDR3 reads CASSQPGTSGTDTQYF. CDR3 in DNA: TGTGCCAGCAGCCAACCTGGGACTAGCGGCACAGATACGCAGTATTTT.

The CDR3 nucleotides read TGCGCCAGCAGGTATTGGGCCGGGACCGAGTATGGCTACACCTTC. Protein: CASRYWAGTEYGYTF. This chain joins TRBV5-1 and TRBJ1-2; D possibly corresponds to TRBD1 (5 bases). CDR1 is SGHRS and CDR2 is YFSETQ in the germline V gene. The V gene lost 5 bases and the J gene lost 5 bases, with 19 bases spanning the gap. The CDR3 contains 15 residues.

This clone was detected a few times. V and J are TRBV7-6 and TRBJ2-5; D is undetermined. Germline assignment: CDR1 SGHVS and CDR2 FNYEAQ. V was cut by 0 bases and J by 2 bases, with 7 bases left in between. The CDR3 is 14 residues long. Written as DNA, the CDR3 is TGTGCCAGCAGCTTAGCTTACGGACAAGAGACCCAGTACTTC. This translates into CASSLAYGQETQYF.

The chain joins TRBV29-1 to TRBJ1-5, with a possible D match to TRBD1 (5 bases). Trimming left V 1 base short and J 1 base short, with 11 bases between. Germline V gene sequence: CDR1 SQVTM, CDR2 ANQGSEA. There are 15 residues in the CDR3. The DNA for the CDR3 is TGCAGCGTTGAAGTGGTAGGGGAGAGCAATCAGCCCCAGCATTTT. This gives the protein CSVEVVGESNQPQHF.

This clone was counted a few times. V is TRBV30 and J is TRBJ2-5, with D possibly being TRBD2 (5 bases). This CDR3 has 11 amino acids. Germline V gives CDR1 GTSNPN, CDR2 SVGIG (reference sequence). V was shortened by 4 bases and J by 7 bases, with 10 bases between the two germline ends. The CDR3 region has the DNA TGTGCCTGGAAGAGGGCGCGGACCCAGTACTTC. Protein product: CAWKRARTQYF.